The entry below describes one T cell receptor beta chain. No cognate antigen has been identified for it. No base quality information exists; no much larger clone differs at one position. The data originate from a study of T cells in localized non-small cell lung cancer (dated by TCRdb to 2020 to 2022). With respect to the entire study: The study examined T cell repertoires in under 300 patients with early-stage NSCLC and compared tumors with uninvolved tumor-adjacent lungs. The cohort was made up of roughly 250 treatment-naive NSCLC patients whose localized lung tumors had been resected. NSCLC patients had a mean age of approximately 66 years, and fewer than 150 were male and around 99 female.

TCR beta CDR3 regions were sequenced from DNA using the immunoSEQ Assay. From the authors' description of their analysis: T cell density was computed as TCR beta template counts normalized to usable DNA estimated by amplifying housekeeping genes. Using the preseqR package, richness was estimated by extrapolating to 120,000 templates for tissue samples and 400,000 templates for PBMC samples. Clonality was taken to be one minus Pielou's evenness. Differential abundance testing on productive amino-acid clonotypes, with a minimum total count of 5 and an alpha of 0.1, was used to identify tissue-enriched TCRs. The Jaccard Index and the Morisita Overlap Index were used to measure repertoire overlap between compartments. GLIPH clustered TCR beta CDR3s with public tetramer-defined viral CDR3s; viral motifs required at least three viral sequences plus V-gene enrichment. TCRdb mirrors the immuneACCESS table, restricted to in-frame sequences. Some clones are absent from its copies; in checked studies, under half trace to an unresolved V gene, and the reason for the others is unknown. V and J calls and clone size are as listed in that table; D and trimming were resolved from the DNA. This sample gives 30,000 to 40,000 clones in total; roughly 88% of them show up just once. The top ten clones comprise over 5.5% of the sample.

What the study reported, not specific to this receptor: The highest T cell clonality was observed in uninvolved tumor-adjacent lung, where clonality exceeded that of tumor, suggesting that antigenic responses were more focused in uninvolved tumor-adjacent lung. Of the top 100 tumor clones, a median of about 53 were detected in paired uninvolved adjacent lung; 28 were also among that lung's top 100. Because the study design was exploratory, TCR variables were selected using unadjusted p-values without false-discovery rate correction. Because multi-region tumor sequencing was not performed, intratumor heterogeneity could not be ruled out. Longer overall survival was associated with higher blood T cell density, whereas shorter survival was associated with higher adjacent-lung clonality.

At diagnosis, tumor, uninvolved tumor-adjacent lung and peripheral blood were collected and then preserved as a mix of FFPE and fresh-frozen material. For TCR repertoire profiling, blood samples were analyzed in the form of peripheral blood mononuclear cells. The material sequenced was peripheral blood mononuclear cells, taken before any cancer treatment. The source is a male donor older than 55 with stage II lung adenocarcinoma.

CDR3 protein: CASSERLPPGELFF. In nucleotides, the sequence is TGTGCCAGCAGCGAACGACTCCCACCCGGGGAGCTGTTTTTT. The receptor chain draws on TRBV9 and TRBJ2-2, with no confident D gene call. CDR1 and CDR2 are read off the germline V gene as SGDLS and YYNGEE. The CDR3 holds 14 amino acids from the cysteine to the phenylalanine. This entry keeps only the CDR3 DNA: 42 bases, framed from base 1. The trim is 3 bases for V and 6 bases for J, with a gap of 12 bases between the germline ends.